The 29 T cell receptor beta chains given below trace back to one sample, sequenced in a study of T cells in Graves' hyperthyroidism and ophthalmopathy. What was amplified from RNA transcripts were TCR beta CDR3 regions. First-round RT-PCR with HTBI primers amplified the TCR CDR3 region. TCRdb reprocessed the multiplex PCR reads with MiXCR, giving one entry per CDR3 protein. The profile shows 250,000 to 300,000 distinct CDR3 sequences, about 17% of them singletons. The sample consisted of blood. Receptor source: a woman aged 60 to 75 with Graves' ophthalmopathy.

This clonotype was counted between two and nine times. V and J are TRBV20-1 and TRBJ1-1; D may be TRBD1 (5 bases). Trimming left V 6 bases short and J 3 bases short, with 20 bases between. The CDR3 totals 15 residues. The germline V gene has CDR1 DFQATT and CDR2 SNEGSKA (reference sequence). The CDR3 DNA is TGCAGTGCCCCGTCCCCAGCGGGAGGGGACACTGAAGCTTTCTTT. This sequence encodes CSAPSPAGGDTEAFF.

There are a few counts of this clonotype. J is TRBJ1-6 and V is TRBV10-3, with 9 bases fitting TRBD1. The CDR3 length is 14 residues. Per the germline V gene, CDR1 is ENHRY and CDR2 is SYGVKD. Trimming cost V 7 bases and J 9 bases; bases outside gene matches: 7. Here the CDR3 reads CAIKRDRESSPLHF. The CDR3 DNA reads TGTGCCATCAAACGGGACAGGGAATCTTCACCCCTCCACTTT.

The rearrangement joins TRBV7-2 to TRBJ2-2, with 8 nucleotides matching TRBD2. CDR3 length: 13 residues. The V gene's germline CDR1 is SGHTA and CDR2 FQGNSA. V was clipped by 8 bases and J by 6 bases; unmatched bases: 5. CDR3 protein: CASPRGGPGELFF. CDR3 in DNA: TGTGCCAGCCCACGGGGGGGCCCCGGGGAGCTGTTTTTT.

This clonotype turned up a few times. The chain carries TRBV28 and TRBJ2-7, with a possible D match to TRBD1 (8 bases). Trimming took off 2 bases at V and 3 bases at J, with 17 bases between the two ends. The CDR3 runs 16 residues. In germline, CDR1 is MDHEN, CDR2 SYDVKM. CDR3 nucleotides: TGTGCCAGCAGTTTAGTAGGACAGGGACTAAACTACGAGCAGTACTTC. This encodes CASSLVGQGLNYEQYF.

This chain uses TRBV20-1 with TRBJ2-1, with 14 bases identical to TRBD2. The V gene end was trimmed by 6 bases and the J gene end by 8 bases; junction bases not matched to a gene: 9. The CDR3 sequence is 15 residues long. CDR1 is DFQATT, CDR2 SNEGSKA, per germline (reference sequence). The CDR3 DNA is TGCAGTGCGGATGAGGGACTAGCGGGAGACGATGAGCAGTTCTTC. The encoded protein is CSADEGLAGDDEQFF.

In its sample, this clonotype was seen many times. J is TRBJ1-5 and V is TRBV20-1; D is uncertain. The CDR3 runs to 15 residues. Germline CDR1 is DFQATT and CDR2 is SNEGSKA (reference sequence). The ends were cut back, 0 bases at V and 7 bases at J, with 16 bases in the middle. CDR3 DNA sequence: TGCAGTGCTAGAGATCGAGGAGGGCGCGGACAGCCCCAGCATTTT. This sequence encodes CSARDRGGRGQPQHF.

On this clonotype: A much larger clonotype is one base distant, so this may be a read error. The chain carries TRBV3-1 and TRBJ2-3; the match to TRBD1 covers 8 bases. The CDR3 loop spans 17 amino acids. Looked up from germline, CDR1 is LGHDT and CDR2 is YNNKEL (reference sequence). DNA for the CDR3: TGTGCCGGCAGCCAAGGTCCGCAGGGGGCAATAGGGGATACGCAGTATTTT. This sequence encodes CAGSQGPQGAIGDTQYF.

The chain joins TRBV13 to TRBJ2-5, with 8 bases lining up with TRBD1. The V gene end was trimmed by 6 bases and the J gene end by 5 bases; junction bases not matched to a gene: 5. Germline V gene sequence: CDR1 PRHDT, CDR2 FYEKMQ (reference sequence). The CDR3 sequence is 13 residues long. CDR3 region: CASRRQGTETQYF. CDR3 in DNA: TGTGCCAGCAGGAGACAGGGGACGGAGACCCAGTACTTC.

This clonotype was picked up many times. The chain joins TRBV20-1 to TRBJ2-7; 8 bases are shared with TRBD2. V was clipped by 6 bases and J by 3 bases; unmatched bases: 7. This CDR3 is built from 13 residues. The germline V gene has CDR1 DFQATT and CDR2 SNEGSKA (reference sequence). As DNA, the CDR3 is TGCAGTGCCCAACTAGCGGCGGACTACGAGCAGTACTTC. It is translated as CSAQLAADYEQYF.

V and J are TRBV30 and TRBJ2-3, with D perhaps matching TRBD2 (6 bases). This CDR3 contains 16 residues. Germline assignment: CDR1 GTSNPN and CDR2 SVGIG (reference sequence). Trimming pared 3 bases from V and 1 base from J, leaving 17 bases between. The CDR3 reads CAWSLDGGIGTDTQYF. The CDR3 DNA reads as TGTGCCTGGAGCCTCGATGGGGGGATCGGCACAGATACGCAGTATTTT.

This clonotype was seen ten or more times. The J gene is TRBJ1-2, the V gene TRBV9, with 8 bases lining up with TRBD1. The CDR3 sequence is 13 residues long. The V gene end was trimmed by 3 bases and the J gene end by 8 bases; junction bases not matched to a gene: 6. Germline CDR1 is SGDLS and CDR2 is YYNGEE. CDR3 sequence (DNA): TGTGCCAGCAGCGGACAGGGGCTGTACGGCTACACCTTC. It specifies CASSGQGLYGYTF.

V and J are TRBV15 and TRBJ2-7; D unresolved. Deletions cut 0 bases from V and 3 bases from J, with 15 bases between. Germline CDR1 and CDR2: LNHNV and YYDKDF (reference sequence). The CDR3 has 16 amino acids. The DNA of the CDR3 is TGTGCCACCAGCAGAGATTTGTTAGCAGGAGACTACGAGCAGTACTTC. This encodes CATSRDLLAGDYEQYF.

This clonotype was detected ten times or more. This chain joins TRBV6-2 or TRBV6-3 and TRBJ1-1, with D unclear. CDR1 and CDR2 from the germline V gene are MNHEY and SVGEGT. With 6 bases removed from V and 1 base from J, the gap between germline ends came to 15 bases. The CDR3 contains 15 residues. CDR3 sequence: CASRVTGSRNTEAFF. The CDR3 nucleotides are TGTGCCAGCAGAGTGACCGGATCGCGGAACACTGAAGCTTTCTTT.

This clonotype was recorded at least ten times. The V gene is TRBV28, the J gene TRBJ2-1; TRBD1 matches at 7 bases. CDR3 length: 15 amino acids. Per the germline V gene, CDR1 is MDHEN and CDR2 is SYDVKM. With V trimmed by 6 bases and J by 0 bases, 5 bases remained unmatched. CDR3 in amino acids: CASSLGQSSYNEQFF. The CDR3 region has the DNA TGTGCCAGCAGCCTGGGACAGAGCTCCTACAATGAGCAGTTCTTC.

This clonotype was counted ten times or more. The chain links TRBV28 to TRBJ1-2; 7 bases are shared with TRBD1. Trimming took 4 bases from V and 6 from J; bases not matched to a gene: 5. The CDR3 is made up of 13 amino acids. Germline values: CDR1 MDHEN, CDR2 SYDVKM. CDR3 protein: CASSSGQAHGYTF. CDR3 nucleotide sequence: TGTGCCAGCAGTTCCGGACAGGCTCATGGCTACACCTTC.

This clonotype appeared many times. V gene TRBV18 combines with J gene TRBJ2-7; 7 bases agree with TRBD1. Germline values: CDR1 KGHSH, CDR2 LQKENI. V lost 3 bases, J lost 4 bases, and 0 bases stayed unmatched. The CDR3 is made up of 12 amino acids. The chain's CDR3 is CASSPGQYEQYF. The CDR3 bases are TGTGCCAGCTCACCGGGACAGTACGAGCAGTACTTC. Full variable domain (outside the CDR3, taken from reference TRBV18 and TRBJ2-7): NAGVMQNPRHLVRRRGQEARLRCSPMKGHSHVYWYRQLPEEGLKFMVYLQKENIIDESGMPKERFSAEFPKEGPSILRIQQVVRGDSAAYFCASSPGQYEQYFGPGTRLTVT.

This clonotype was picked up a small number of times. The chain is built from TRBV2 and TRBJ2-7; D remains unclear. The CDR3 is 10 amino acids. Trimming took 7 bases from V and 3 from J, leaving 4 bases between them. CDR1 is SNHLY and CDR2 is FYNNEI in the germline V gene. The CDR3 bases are TGTGCCAGCAATAGCTACGAGCAGTACTTC. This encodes CASNSYEQYF.

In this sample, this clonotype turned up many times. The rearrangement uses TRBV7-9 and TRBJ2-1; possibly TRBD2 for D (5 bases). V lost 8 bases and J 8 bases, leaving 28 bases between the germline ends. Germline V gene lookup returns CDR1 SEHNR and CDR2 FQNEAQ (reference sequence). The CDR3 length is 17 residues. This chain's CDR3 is CASSKMGVLHRYDEQFF. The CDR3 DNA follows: TGTGCCAGCTCAAAGATGGGAGTACTCCACCGGTACGATGAGCAGTTCTTC.

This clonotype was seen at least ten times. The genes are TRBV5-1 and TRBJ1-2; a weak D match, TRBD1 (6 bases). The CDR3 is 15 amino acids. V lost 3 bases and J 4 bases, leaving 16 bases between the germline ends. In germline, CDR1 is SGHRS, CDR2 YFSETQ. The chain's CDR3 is CASSSTGSRVYGYTF. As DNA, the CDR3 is TGCGCCAGCAGCTCAACAGGGAGTAGGGTCTATGGCTACACCTTC. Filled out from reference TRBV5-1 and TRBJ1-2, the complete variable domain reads KAGVTQTPRYLIKTRGQQVTLSCSPISGHRSVSWYQQTPGQGLQFLFEYFSETQRNKGNFPGRFSGRQFSNSRSEMNVSTLELGDSALYLCASSSTGSRVYGYTFGSGTRLTVV.

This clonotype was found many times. This CDR3 is CASSLGGSSSYNEQFF. CDR3 DNA sequence: TGTGCCAGCAGCTTAGGGGGCTCGAGCTCCTACAATGAGCAGTTCTTC. This chain connects TRBV5-5 to TRBJ2-1, with TRBD1 identical over 7 bases. The V gene's germline CDR1 is SGHKS and CDR2 YYEKEE (reference sequence). This CDR3 is built from 16 residues. V shed 2 bases and J 0 bases; nucleotides not matched to a gene: 5.

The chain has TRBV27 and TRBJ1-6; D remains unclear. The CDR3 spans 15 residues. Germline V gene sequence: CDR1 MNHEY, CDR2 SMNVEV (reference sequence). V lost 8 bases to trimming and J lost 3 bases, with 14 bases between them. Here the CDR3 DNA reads TGTGCCAGCGGAGGCAGACCGATCTATAATTCACCCCTCCACTTT. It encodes CASGGRPIYNSPLHF.

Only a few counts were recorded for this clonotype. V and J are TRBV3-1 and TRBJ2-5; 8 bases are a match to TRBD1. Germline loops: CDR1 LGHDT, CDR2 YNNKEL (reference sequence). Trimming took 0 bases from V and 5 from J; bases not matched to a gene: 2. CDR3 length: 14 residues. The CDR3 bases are TGTGCCAGCAGCCAAGAAGGGACAGGCGAGACCCAGTACTTC. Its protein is CASSQEGTGETQYF.

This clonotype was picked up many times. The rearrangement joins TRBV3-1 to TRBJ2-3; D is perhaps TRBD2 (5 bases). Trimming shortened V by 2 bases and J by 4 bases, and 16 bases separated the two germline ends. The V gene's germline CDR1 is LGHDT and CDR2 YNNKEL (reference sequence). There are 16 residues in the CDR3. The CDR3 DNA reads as TGTGCCAGCAGCCAAAATAACCCCCTTAGCGCAGATACGCAGTATTTT. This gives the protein CASSQNNPLSADTQYF.

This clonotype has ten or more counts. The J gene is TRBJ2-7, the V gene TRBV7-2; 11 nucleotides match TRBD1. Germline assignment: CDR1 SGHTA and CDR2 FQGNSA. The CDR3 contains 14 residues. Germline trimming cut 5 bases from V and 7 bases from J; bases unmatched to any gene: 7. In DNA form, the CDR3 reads TGTGCCAGCAGCCCGGACAGGGGGCGATGGGAGCAGTACTTC. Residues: CASSPDRGRWEQYF.

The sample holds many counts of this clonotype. The CDR3 coding sequence is TGTGCCAGCAGTTACGCCACAGGCGAGCAGTACTTC. Translating it yields CASSYATGEQYF. The chain carries TRBV6-2 or TRBV6-3 and TRBJ2-7; D possibly corresponds to TRBD1 (5 bases). The CDR3 sequence is 12 residues long. Trimming took 2 bases from V and 6 from J, leaving 8 bases between them. Germline values: CDR1 MNHEY, CDR2 SVGEGT.

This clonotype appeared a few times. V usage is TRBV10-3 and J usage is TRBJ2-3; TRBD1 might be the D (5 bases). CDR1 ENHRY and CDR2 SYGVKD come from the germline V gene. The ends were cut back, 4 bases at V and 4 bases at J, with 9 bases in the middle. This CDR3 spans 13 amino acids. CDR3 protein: CAISVKGADTQYF. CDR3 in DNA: TGTGCCATCAGTGTTAAAGGGGCAGATACGCAGTATTTT.

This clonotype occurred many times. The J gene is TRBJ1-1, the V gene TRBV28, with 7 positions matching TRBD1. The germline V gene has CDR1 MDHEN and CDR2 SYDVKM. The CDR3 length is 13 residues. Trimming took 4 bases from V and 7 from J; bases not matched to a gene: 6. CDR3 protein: CASSWGQRYEAFF. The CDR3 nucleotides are TGTGCCAGCAGTTGGGGACAGCGATATGAAGCTTTCTTT.

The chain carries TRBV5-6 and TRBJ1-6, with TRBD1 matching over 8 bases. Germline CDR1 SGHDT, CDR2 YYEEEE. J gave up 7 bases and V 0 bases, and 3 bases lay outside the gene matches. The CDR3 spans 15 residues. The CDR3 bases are TGTGCCAGCAGCTTGGTTGACAGGGGAAATTCACCCCTCCACTTT. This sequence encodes CASSLVDRGNSPLHF.

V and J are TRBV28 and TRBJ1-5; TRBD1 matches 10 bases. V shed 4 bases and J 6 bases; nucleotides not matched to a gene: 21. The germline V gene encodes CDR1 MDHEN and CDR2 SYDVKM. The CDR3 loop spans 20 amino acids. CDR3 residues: CASSSLSGGLRDRGFQPQHF. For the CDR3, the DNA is TGTGCCAGCAGTTCCCTCTCTGGAGGGCTCCGGGACAGGGGTTTTCAGCCCCAGCATTTT.